A selection of T cell receptor beta chains follows, all from one sample in a study of T-cell reconstitution after alpha-beta-depleted transplantation in children. TCRdb analysed the PCR reads with MiXCR anew, one entry per CDR3 protein. The sample holds just under 550,000 distinct CDR3 sequences, approximately 20% seen once. The sample in question was PBMCs from the stem cell graft donor, obtained from the stem cell graft. The receptors here all came from a human donor who donated a stem cell graft to a child with acute lymphoblastic leukemia. Both conserved end residues are part of each CDR3.

TRBV5-1 CASSPGPGTGDGANVLTF
TRBV5-1 CASSLSLAGGSYNEQFF
TRBV12-3/TRBV12-4 CASSLTSRSYEQYF
TRBV5-1 CASSLTGENTEAFF
TRBV9 CASSASEGLAYYNEQFF
TRBV9 CASSVDGGNTEAFF
TRBV5-1 CASSLAQGVNEKLFF
TRBV7-9 CASRGDRERLRNEQFF
TRBV7-3 CASSAGLVGNEQFF
TRBV10-3 CAISPQGDTQYF
TRBV19 CASSILRDSANSGHTIYF
TRBV5-1 CASSRTIVGSYEQYF
TRBV27 CASSFTGAAYNEQFF
TRBV7-2 CASSLGLQALQETQYF
TRBV12-3/TRBV12-4 CASSTPRRTSDHNEQFF
TRBV5-1 CASSLRAEYMFYEQYF
TRBV4-1 CASSPRDRALYEQYF
TRBV27 CASSEISAYEQYF
TRBV7-9 CASSLISAGSLGQPQHF
TRBV5-1 CASSLAPSSSYEQYF
TRBV7-9 CASSVKLSYGYTF
TRBV7-2 CASSLFPPTQGAHEQYF
TRBV29-1 CSVLANYGYTF
TRBV29-1 CSAGGAGAKNIQYF
TRBV5-1 CASSLPTGNTDTQYF
TRBV10-3 CAISGGLESYEQYF
TRBV10-2 CASKAGVQETQYF
TRBV29-1 CSVEQGAYEQYF
TRBV9 CASSGRPGRASTDTQYF
TRBV7-8 CASSSLGGLNTEAFF
TRBV7-9 CASSATQLDQETQYF
TRBV9 CASSVASGRAADTQYF
TRBV3-1 CASSQTITSYNEQFF
TRBV7-6 CASSSDQAGRSYEQYF
TRBV4-2 CASSQRTGPYEQYF
TRBV29-1 CSVKRDGNSYNEQFF
TRBV6-1 CASLGQGPSGNTDTQYF
TRBV5-1 CASSLHQVETGELFF
TRBV20-1 CSARGGERANYGYTF
TRBV27 CASTVLSGGTEAFF
TRBV7-9 CASLWALVQPYNEQFF